The sequence of this T cell receptor (beta chain) was determined in a study of blood T cell repertoires in COVID-19. Study-wide context: The origin of the acute and convalescent COVID-19 samples was the United States, Italy and Spain. Sources were T cells, B-cell-depleted T cells, or PBMCs; the material itself was cDNA or gDNA.

In the original analysis: Amplified reference gene primers provided the basis for estimating nucleated cell counts. TCRdb keeps only in-frame clones here, not all; method: immunoSEQ multiplex PCR. The D gene and trimming were derived from the DNA, and the V and J assignments and clone size from that table. The sample has nearly 95,000 clones, 75% to 90% seen once. The origin of this receptor is a human donor with active COVID-19. The donor label of this sample is uncertain. Sequencing was done on a sample of peripheral blood.

CDR3 sequence: CASSLDGSNQPQHF. The CDR3 nucleotides are TGCGCCAGCAGCTTGGACGGTAGCAATCAGCCCCAGCATTTT. The rearrangement links TRBV5-1 to TRBJ1-5; D remains ambiguous. Germline assignment: CDR1 SGHRS and CDR2 YFSETQ. CDR3 length: 14 amino acids. V shed 0 bases and J shed 0 bases, with 4 bases lying between them.